A selection of T cell receptor beta chains follows, all from one sample in a study of radiotherapy plus CTLA-4 blockade in lung cancer. Sequencing used immunoSEQ multiplex PCR; TCRdb keeps in-frame clones, though not all of them. The data hold roughly 85,000 clones, with 85% to 90% observed a single time. The sample consisted of peripheral blood, taken from a patient treated with radiotherapy plus ipilimumab. Receptors originate from a human donor with non-small cell lung cancer that progressed on radiotherapy plus ipilimumab. The CDR3 runs from the conserved cysteine through the conserved F or W. The D gene is left open where the match is weak. Where a row states a size, it is once, few, many or the class of an expanded clone; other rows omit it.

D,J,size,V,DNA,CDR3
-,TRBJ2-3,-,TRBV9,TGTGCCAGCAGCTCCCGAGGGGTGGGGACAGATACGCAGTATTTT,CASSSRGVGTDTQYF
-,TRBJ2-1,-,TRBV7-2,TGTGCCAGCAGCTTAGCGTACGGCAATGAGCAGTTCTTC,CASSLAYGNEQFF
TRBD1,TRBJ2-7,-,TRBV5-1,TGCGCCAGCAGCTTGGTTGGGGGACAGGGCTACGAGCAGTACTTC,CASSLVGGQGYEQYF
TRBD1,TRBJ1-3,-,TRBV5-6,TGTGCCAGCAGCTCACCGGACAGGAGACACACCATATATTTT,CASSSPDRRHTIYF
-,TRBJ1-2,-,TRBV6-5,TGTGCCAGCAGTTACGGGCAGTTTTATGGCTACACCTTC,CASSYGQFYGYTF
-,TRBJ2-1,-,TRBV11-3,TGTGCCAGCAGCTTAGCCCCGGCCTCCTACAATGAGCAGTTCTTC,CASSLAPASYNEQFF
-,TRBJ2-1,-,TRBV10-3,TGTGCCATCAGTGAGAACAGGGGGGGTTCCTACAATGAGCAGTTCTTC,CAISENRGGSYNEQFF
-,TRBJ2-7,-,TRBV6-5,TGTGCCAGCAGCCCCGGGGGCTCCTACGAGCAGTACTTC,CASSPGGSYEQYF
-,TRBJ1-6,-,TRBV7-9,TGTGCCAGCAGCTTAGCGACAGAAAGAAACCCTTCCTATAATTCACCCCTCCACTTT,CASSLATERNPSYNSPLHF
TRBD1,TRBJ1-1,once,TRBV7-2,TGTGCCAGCAGCTTTTACAGGGGGAACACTGAAGCTTTCTTT,CASSFYRGNTEAFF
-,TRBJ2-2,-,TRBV4-3,TGCGCCAGCACCCAAGAGGCGGGGAACACCGGGGAGCTGTTTTTT,CASTQEAGNTGELFF
TRBD1,TRBJ2-6,-,TRBV5-1,TGCGCCAGCAGCCTCCCGGGACAGGCTGGGGCCAACGTCCTGACTTTC,CASSLPGQAGANVLTF
-,TRBJ2-3,-,TRBV28,TGTGCCAGCAGTTCGCAAGCCAGGTTCCGTACAGATACGCAGTATTTT,CASSSQARFRTDTQYF
TRBD1,TRBJ2-5,-,TRBV4-1,TGCGCCAGCAGTCAGACAGGGAACCAAGAGACCCAGTACTTC,CASSQTGNQETQYF
TRBD2,TRBJ2-5,-,TRBV2,TGTGCCAATAGAGGCGGGGGGGATAGCCAGTACTTC,CANRGGGDSQYF